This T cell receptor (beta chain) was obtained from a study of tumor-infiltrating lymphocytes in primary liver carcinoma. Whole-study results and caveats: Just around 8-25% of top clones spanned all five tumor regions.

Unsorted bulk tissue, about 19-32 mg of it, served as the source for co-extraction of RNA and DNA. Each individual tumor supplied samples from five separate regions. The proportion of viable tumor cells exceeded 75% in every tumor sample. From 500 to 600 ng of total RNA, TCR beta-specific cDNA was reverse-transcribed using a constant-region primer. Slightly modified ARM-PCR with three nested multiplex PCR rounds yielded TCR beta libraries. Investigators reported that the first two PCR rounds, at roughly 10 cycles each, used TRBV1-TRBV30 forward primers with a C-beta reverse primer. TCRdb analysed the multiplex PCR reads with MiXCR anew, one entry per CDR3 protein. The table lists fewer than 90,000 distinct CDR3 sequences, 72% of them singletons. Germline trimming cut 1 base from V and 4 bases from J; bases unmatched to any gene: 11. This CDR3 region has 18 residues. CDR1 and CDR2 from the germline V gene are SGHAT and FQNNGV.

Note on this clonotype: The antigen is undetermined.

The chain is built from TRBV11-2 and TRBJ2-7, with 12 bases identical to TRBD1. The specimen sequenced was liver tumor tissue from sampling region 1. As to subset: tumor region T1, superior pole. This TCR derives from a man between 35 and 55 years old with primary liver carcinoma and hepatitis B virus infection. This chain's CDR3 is CASSLAYPGTGGDYEQYF. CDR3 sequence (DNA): TGTGCCAGCAGCTTAGCCTATCCCGGGACAGGGGGCGATTACGAGCAGTACTTC.